This TCR beta chain comes out of a study of T cells expressing NK-cell markers. The wider study: Seven donors tested HCMV-seropositive and one tested seronegative among the eight sequenced.

CDR1 and CDR2 (germline): SEHNR, FQNEAQ (reference sequence). This CDR3 spans 16 amino acids. TCRdb re-called the 5' RACE reads; one entry per CDR3 protein, DNA not given. Here the sample table reports 150,000 or so distinct CDR3 sequences. This sequence originates from a woman aged 18-70 years in good health. Sequenced sample: blood T cells: a sorted CD56 or NKG2C T cell subset, CD4+ or CD8+ T cells, or bulk PBMC T cells (not recorded which). This sequence joins TRBV7-9 and TRBJ2-1; TCRdb outputs TRBD2, but without DNA this stays unchecked. This chain's CDR3 is CASILPGASGSNEQFF.